The present T cell receptor beta chain was sequenced within a study of shared clonotypes between healthy human individuals (dated by TCRdb to the early 2020s). Some background on the complete study: Three men and two women, aged 18 to 49 years, made up the cohort. Per donor, three plates each were used for CD4 naive and CD4 memory, two for CD8 naive, and one for CD8 memory. To estimate repertoire size and how much clonotype sharing occurs between individuals, the study deeply sequenced the blood TCR repertoires of roughly 5 healthy adults. Different laboratories and diverse techniques were used to prepare libraries and sequence TCR repertoires, to increase sequencing depth and limit assay-specific biases. Leukapheresis yielded between about 0.94 and 8.9 billion PBMCs per donor. Summary of the overall study and its limitations: Because the study included a small number of donors, the genetic and exposure-history diversity represented was limited. Estimated clonotype richness was generally larger for naive than for memory subsets. Compared with non-shared clonotypes, the clonotypes found in all four sorted-subset donors had higher generation probabilities. Sampling was restricted to blood, and TCR repertoires in tissues likely differ from the TCR repertoires found in blood. Pairwise subsampling led to the expectation that sequencing depth would affect the degree of clonotype sharing among donors. Sharing across a few donors was observed for roughly 5% of naive CD4, about 4% of naive CD8, about 2.5% of memory CD4, and over 0.3% of memory CD8 clonotypes. Even with the large sequencing depth, rarefaction of the sorted-subset datasets indicated that sequencing was incomplete.

Points on this clone: The target of this receptor is not known. There are no base qualities to consult, and no much larger clone falls within one base.

Ends trimmed: V by 0 bases, J by 4 bases; bases unmatched to a gene: 6. CDR1 and CDR2 were assigned from the germline V gene as MGHRA and YSYEKL. The CDR3 goes from the cysteine to the phenylalanine over 17 residues. The sequence is cut down to CDR3 DNA, 51 bases in frame from base 1. CD8 naive samples consisted of CD45RO-negative cells that were positively selected for CCR7, yielding a CD45RA+CCR7+ population without TemRA cells. The donors were healthy, HIV-negative adults with no recently reported acute infections or vaccinations. Only Caucasian adults living in Nashville, Tennessee, USA were represented among the donors. Blood was collected by leukapheresis, and PBMCs were isolated by Ficoll-Histopaque density gradient centrifugation and then cryopreserved in liquid nitrogen vapor phase. Purity and quantity of every magnetically sorted T cell population were checked by analytical flow cytometry. Genomic DNA was isolated from each sorted fraction and quantified by UV absorbance on a Nanodrop 2000c.

Using the deep immunoSEQ assay, multiplex PCR amplified TCR CDR3 regions from genomic DNA. Extracted genomic DNA from each cell subset was spread evenly across all wells of several immunoSEQ 96-well plates, with each plate serving as a replicate. For sorted subsets, each replicate PCR was loaded with 200 to 250 ng genomic DNA, equivalent to approximately 33,000 T cell genomes. Purified libraries were quantified with a Qubit 3.0 fluorometer, sized on a Bioanalyzer 2100, and re-quantified with the KAPA Library Quantification kit. Each immunoSEQ 96-well plate was sequenced on its own single-read 150-cycle Illumina NextSeq 550 flow cell. Concerning the study's data processing: The immunoSEQ output contained only junctional sequences without quality scores, so filtering could not match that applied to full-length reads. Sequences were annotated with PyIR, a Python wrapper for IgBLAST v1.9, using IMGT germline references to assign V/J genes and CDR3. Reads were removed for weak V/J assignments (E-value above 1e-6), missing CDR3, stop codons, out-of-frame junctions, or ambiguous translated residues. V3J clonotypes were defined as sequences sharing the same inferred V gene, J gene, and CDR3 amino acid sequence. Percentage overlap between repertoires was computed as shared unique clonotypes divided by the size of the smaller repertoire. RTK rarefaction, the Chao1 estimator, and Recon v2.1 estimates of unobserved clonotypes were used to assess repertoire richness. OLGA was used to compute generation probabilities for all TCRbeta clonotypes that the gDNA method yielded from a handful of donors. In TCRdb, the immuneACCESS table is reduced to in-frame sequences with V and J assigned. These tables do not hold every clone; where another copy was compared, an unresolved V gene accounts for under half, and the others remain unexplained. V, J and clone size reflect that table, while D and trimming were determined from the DNA. The sample table shows millions of clones, and about 95% are seen once. The ten largest account for roughly 1% of the sample.

This TCR was sampled from a man aged 18 to 29 in good health. Sequenced sample: naive CD8+ T cells sorted from blood. The sample's cell subset or site label, in plain terms: CD45RA+CCR7+. The chain was built from TRBV4-1 and TRBJ2-2; the junction holds 9 bases that match TRBD2. The nucleotides read TGCGCCAGCAGCCAAGATAGGCCTAGCGGGGTCACCGGGGAGCTGTTTTTT. This encodes CASSQDRPSGVTGELFF.